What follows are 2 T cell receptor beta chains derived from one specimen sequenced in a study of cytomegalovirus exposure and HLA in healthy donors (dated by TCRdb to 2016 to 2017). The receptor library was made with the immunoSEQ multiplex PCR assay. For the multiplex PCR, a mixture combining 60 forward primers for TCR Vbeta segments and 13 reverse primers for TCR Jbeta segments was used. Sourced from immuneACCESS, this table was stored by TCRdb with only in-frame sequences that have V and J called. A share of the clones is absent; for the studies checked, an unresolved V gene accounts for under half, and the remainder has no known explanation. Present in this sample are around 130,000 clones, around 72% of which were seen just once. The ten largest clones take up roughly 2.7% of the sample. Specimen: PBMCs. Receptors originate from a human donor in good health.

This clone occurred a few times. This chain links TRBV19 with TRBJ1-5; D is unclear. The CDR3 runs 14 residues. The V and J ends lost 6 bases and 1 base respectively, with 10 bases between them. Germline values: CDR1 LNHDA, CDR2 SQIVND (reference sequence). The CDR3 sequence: CASRKEESNQPQHF. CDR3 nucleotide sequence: TGTGCCAGTAGAAAGGAGGAAAGCAATCAGCCCCAGCATTTT.

CDR3 in DNA: TGTGCCAGCAGCTTAAGGGGACTAGAGAATGAGCAGTTCTTC. Protein: CASSLRGLENEQFF. The V gene is TRBV7-2, the J gene TRBJ2-1, with 8 positions matching TRBD2. CDR1 and CDR2 (germline): SGHTA, FQGNSA. CDR3 length: 14 residues. Trimming at V came to 2 bases and at J to 7 bases, leaving 4 bases not matched to a gene. Full variable domain (remainder filled in from reference TRBV7-2 and TRBJ2-1): GAGVSQSPSNKVTEKGKDVELRCDPISGHTALYWYRQSLGQGLEFLIYFQGNSAPDKSGLPSDRFSAERTGGSVSTLTIQRTQQEDSAVYLCASSLRGLENEQFFGPGTRLTVL.